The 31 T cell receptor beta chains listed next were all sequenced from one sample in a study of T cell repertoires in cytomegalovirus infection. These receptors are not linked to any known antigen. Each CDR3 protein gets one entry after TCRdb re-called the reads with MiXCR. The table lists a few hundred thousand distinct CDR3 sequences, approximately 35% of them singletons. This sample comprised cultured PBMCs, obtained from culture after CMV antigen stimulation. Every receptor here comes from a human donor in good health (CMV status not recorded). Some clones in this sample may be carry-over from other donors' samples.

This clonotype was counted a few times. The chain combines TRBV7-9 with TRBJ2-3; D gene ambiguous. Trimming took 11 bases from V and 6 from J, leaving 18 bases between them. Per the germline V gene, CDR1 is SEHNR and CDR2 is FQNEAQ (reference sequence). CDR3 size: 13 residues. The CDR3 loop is CASKRAVTDTQYF. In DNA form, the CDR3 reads TGTGCCTCCAAAAGGGCGGTAACCGATACGCAGTATTTT.

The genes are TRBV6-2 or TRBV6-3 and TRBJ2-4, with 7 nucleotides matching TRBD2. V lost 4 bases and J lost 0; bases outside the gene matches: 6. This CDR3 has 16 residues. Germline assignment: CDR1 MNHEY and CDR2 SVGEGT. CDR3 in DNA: TGTGCCAGCAGTTCCGGGGGGAGTGTAGCCAAAAACATTCAGTACTTC. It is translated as CASSSGGSVAKNIQYF.

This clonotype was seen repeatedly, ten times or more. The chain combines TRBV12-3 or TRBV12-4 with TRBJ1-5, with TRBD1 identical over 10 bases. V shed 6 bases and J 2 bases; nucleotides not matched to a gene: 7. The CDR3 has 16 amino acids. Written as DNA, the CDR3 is TGTGCCAGCAGACCCTCCGGGACAGGGGGCAATCAGCCCCAGCATTTT. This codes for CASRPSGTGGNQPQHF.

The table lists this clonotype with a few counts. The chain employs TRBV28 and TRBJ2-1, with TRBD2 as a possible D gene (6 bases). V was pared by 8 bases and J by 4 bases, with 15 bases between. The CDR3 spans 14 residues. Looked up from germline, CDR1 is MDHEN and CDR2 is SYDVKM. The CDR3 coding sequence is TGTGCCAGCCAGAGACCGGGGGATTACAATGAGCAGTTCTTC. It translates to CASQRPGDYNEQFF.

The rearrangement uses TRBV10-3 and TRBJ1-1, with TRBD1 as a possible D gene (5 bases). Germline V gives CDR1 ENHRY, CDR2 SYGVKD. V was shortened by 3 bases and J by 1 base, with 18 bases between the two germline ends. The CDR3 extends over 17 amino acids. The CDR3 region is CAISEVQGFRENTEAFF. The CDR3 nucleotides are TGTGCCATCAGTGAAGTTCAGGGTTTTCGGGAGAACACTGAAGCTTTCTTT.

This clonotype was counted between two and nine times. CDR3 coding DNA: TGTGCCAGCAGCTTAACCACTAGCGGAGGGGAGCTGTTTTTT. Its translation is CASSLTTSGGELFF. V gene TRBV7-2 combines with J gene TRBJ2-2, with TRBD2 matching 8 bases. The trim removed 2 bases at V and 8 bases at J, leaving 4 bases unmatched. The CDR3 is 14 amino acids. Looked up from germline, CDR1 is SGHTA and CDR2 is FQGNSA.

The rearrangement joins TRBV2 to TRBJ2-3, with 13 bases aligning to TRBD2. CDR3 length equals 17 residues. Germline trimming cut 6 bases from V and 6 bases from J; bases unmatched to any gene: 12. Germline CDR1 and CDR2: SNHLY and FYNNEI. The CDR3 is CASRPTSGRALGDTQYF. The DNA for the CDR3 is TGTGCCAGCAGACCTACTAGCGGGAGGGCATTGGGGGATACGCAGTATTTT.

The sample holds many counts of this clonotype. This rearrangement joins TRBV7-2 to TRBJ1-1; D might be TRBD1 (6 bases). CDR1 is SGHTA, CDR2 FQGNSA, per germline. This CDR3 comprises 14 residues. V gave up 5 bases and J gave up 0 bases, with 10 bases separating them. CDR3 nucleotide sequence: TGTGCCAGCAGCAAAAACAGGGTGAACACTGAAGCTTTCTTT. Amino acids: CASSKNRVNTEAFF.

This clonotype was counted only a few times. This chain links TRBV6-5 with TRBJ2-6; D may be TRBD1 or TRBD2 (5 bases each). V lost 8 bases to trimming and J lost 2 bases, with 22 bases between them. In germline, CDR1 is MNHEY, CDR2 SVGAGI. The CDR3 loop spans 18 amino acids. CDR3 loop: CASLSITRGKTGANVLTF. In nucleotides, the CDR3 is TGTGCCAGCCTTTCCATAACACGGGGCAAAACTGGGGCCAACGTCCTGACTTTC.

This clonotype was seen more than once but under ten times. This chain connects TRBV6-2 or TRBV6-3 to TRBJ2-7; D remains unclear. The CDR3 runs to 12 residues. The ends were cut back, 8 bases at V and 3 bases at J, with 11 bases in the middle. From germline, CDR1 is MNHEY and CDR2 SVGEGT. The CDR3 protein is CASALSSYEQYV. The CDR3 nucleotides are TGTGCCAGCGCCCTCAGCAGCTACGAGCAGTACGTC.

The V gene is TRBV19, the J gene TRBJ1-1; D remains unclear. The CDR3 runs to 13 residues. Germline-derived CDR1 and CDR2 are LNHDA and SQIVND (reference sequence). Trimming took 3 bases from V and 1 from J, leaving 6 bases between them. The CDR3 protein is CASSMVQNTEAFF. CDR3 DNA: TGTGCCAGTAGTATGGTCCAGAACACTGAAGCTTTCTTT.

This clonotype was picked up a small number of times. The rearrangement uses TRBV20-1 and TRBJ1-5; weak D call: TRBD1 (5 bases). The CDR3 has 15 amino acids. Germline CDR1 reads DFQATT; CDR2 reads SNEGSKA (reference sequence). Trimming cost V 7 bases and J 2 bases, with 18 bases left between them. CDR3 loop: CSVSSGWDGNQPQHF. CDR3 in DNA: TGCAGTGTTTCGTCCGGTTGGGACGGCAATCAGCCCCAGCATTTT.

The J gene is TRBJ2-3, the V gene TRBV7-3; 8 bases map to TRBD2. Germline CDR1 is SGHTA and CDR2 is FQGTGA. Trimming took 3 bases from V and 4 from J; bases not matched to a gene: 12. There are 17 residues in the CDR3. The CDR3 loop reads CASSLTPSGSGADTQYF. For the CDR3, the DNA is TGTGCCAGCAGCTTGACTCCAAGCGGGAGTGGTGCAGATACGCAGTATTTT.

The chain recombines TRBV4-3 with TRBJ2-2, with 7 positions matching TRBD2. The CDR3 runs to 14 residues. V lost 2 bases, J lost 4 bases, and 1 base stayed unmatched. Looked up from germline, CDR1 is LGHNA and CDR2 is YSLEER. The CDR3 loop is CASSQLAGTGELFF. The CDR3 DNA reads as TGCGCCAGCAGCCAATTAGCGGGCACCGGGGAGCTGTTTTTT.

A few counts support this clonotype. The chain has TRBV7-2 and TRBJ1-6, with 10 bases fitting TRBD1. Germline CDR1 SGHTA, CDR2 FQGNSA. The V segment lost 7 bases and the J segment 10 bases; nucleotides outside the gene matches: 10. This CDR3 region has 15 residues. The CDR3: CASTLGTGERSPLHF. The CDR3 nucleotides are TGTGCCAGCACCCTCGGGACAGGGGAAAGATCACCCCTCCACTTT. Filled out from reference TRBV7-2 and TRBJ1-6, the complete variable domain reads GAGVSQSPSNKVTEKGKDVELRCDPISGHTALYWYRQSLGQGLEFLIYFQGNSAPDKSGLPSDRFSAERTGGSVSTLTIQRTQQEDSAVYLCASTLGTGERSPLHFGNGTRLTVT.

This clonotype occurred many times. Here the CDR3 reads CASSLSGRASETQYF. CDR3 bases: TGTGCCAGCAGCTTGAGCGGGAGGGCCTCGGAGACCCAGTACTTC. This sequence joins TRBV7-2 and TRBJ2-5; 10 positions match TRBD2. Looked up from germline, CDR1 is SGHTA and CDR2 is FQGNSA. The trim removed 3 bases at V and 5 bases at J, leaving 6 bases unmatched. This CDR3 has 15 amino acids. Using reference TRBV7-2 and TRBJ2-5 for the parts outside the CDR3, the full variable domain is GAGVSQSPSNKVTEKGKDVELRCDPISGHTALYWYRQSLGQGLEFLIYFQGNSAPDKSGLPSDRFSAERTGGSVSTLTIQRTQQEDSAVYLCASSLSGRASETQYFGPGTRLLVL.

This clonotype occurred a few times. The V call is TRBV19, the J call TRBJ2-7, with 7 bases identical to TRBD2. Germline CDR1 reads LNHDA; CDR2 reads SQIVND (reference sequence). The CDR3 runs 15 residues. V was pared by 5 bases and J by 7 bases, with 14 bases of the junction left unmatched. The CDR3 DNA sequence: TGTGCCAGTAGTGTAAATCTAGCGGCCCTGGGGGAGCAGTACTTC. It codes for CASSVNLAALGEQYF.

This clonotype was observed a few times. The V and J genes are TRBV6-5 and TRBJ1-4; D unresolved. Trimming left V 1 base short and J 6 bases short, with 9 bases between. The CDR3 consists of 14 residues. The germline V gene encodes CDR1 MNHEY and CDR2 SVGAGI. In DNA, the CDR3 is TGTGCCAGCAGTTACTTCCGCGGGGATGAAAAACTGTTTTTT. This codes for CASSYFRGDEKLFF.

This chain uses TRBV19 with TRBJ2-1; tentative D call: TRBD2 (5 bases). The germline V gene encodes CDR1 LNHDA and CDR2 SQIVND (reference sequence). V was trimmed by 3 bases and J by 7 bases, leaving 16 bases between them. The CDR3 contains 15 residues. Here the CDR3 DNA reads TGTGCCAGTAGTATCCGAGACTACCCCCCAAATGAGCAGTTCTTC. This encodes CASSIRDYPPNEQFF.

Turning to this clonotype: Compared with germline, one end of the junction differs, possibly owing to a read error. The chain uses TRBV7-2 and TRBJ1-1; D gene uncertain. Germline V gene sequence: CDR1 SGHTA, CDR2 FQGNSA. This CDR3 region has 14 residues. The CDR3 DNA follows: TGTGCCGGCAGCTTCCGGGGAGCGAACACTGAAGCTTTCTTT. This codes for CAGSFRGANTEAFF.

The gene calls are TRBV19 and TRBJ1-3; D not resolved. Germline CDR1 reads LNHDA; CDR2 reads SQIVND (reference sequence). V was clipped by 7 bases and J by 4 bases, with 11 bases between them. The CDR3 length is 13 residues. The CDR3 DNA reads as TGTGCCAGTAATTGGATCTCAGGAAACACCATATATTTT. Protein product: CASNWISGNTIYF.

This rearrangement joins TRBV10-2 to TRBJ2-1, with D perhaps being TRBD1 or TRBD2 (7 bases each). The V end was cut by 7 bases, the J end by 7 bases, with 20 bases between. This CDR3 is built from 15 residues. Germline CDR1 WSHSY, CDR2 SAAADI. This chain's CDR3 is CASTRWEAGQNEQFF. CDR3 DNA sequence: TGCGCCAGCACTCGGTGGGAAGCGGGACAGAATGAGCAGTTCTTC.

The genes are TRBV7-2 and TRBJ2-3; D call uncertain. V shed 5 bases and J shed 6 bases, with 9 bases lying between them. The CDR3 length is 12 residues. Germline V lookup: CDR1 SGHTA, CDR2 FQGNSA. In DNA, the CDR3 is TGTGCCAGCAGCGTAGTGTTTGATACGCAGTATTTT. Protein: CASSVVFDTQYF.

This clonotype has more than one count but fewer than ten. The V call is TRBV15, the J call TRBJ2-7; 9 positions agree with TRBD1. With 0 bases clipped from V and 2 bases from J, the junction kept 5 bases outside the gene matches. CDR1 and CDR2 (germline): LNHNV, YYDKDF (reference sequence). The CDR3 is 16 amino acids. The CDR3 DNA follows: TGTGCCACCAGCAGAGATGCGGGACAGGGAACCTACGAGCAGTACTTC. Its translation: CATSRDAGQGTYEQYF.

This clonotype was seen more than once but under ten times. The CDR3 DNA is TGTGCCAGCAGTTCTTGGGACAGGGGGATATACTCTGGCTACACCTTC. Translation: CASSSWDRGIYSGYTF. The chain combines TRBV7-9 with TRBJ1-2; TRBD1 agrees at 11 bases. The CDR3 extends over 16 amino acids. V was clipped by 6 bases and J by 7 bases; unmatched bases: 13. In germline, CDR1 is SEHNR, CDR2 FQNEAQ (reference sequence).

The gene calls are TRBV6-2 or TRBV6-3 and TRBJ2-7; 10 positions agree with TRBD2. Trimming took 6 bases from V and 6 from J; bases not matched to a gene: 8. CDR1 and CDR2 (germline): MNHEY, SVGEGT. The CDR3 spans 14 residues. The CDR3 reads CASSNQGTSAEQYV. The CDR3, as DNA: TGTGCCAGCAGCAACCAAGGGACTAGCGCCGAGCAGTACGTC.

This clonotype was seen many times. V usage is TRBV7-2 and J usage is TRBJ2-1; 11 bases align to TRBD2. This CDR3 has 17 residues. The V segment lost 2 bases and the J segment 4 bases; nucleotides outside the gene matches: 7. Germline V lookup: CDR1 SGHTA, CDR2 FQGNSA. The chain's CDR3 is CASSLFPGTSGYNEQFF. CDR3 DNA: TGTGCCAGCAGCTTATTCCCCGGGACTAGCGGATACAATGAGCAGTTCTTC.

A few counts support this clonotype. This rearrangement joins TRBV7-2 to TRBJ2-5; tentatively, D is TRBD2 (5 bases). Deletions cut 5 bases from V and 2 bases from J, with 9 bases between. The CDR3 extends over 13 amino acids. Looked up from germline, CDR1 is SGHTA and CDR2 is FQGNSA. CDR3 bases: TGTGCCAGCAGCGTCGGGATTCAAGAGACCCAGTACTTC. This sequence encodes CASSVGIQETQYF.

Here the CDR3 reads CASSQELAANEQFF. The CDR3 region has the DNA TGTGCCAGCAGCCAGGAGCTAGCGGCCAATGAGCAGTTCTTC. The rearrangement links TRBV7-3 to TRBJ2-1; 7 nucleotides align to TRBD2. CDR3 length equals 14 residues. Per the germline V gene, CDR1 is SGHTA and CDR2 is FQGTGA. The J segment lost 6 bases and the V segment lost 5 bases, leaving 7 bases of the junction unmatched.

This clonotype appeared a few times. In DNA, the CDR3 is TGTGCCAGCAGTAGCGCCCGGACAGCAGAAGAGACCCAGTACTTC. Amino acids: CASSSARTAEETQYF. V usage is TRBV7-9 and J usage is TRBJ2-5, with a tentative D call TRBD1 (6 bases). Per germline, CDR1 SEHNR and CDR2 FQNEAQ (reference sequence). V was pared by 6 bases and J by 3 bases, with 17 bases between. The CDR3 contains 15 residues. Drawing the rest from reference TRBV7-9 and TRBJ2-5, the complete variable domain is DTGVSQNPRHKITKRGQNVTFRCDPISEHNRLYWYRQTLGQGPEFLTYFQNEAQLEKSRLLSDRFSAERPKGSFSTLEIQRTEQGDSAMYLCASSSARTAEETQYFGPGTRLLVL.

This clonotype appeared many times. Here the CDR3 reads CASSYTRDRGSPLHF. CDR3 sequence (DNA): TGTGCCAGCAGTTACACCCGGGACAGGGGCTCACCCCTCCACTTT. J is TRBJ1-6 and V is TRBV6-2 or TRBV6-3; 10 nucleotides line up with TRBD1. This CDR3 region has 15 residues. The germline V gene has CDR1 MNHEY and CDR2 SVGEGT. The trim removed 2 bases at V and 10 bases at J, leaving 5 bases unmatched.